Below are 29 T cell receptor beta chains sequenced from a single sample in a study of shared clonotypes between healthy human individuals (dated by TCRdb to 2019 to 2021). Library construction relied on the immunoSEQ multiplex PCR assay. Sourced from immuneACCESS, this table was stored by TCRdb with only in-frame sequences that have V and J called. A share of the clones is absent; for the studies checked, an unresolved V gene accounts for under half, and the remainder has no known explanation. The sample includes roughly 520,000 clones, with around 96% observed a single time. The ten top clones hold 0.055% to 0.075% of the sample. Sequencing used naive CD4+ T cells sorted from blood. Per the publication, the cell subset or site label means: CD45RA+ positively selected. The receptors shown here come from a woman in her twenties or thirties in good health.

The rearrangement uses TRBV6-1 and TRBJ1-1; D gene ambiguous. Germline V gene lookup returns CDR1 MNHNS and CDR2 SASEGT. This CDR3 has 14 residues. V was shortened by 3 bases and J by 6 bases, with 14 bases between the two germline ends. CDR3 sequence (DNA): TGTGCCAGCAGTGAGCTAGTCGGGCGGGCTGAAGCTTTCTTT. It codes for CASSELVGRAEAFF.

For the CDR3, the DNA is TGCGCCAGCAGCGAGGGACTAGCGGGGCACAATGAGCAGTTCTTC. Protein product: CASSEGLAGHNEQFF. The rearrangement links TRBV5-1 to TRBJ2-1, with 13 bases lining up with TRBD2. The length of the CDR3 is 15 residues. Unmatched junction bases numbered 3, after V lost 4 bases and J lost 5 bases. CDR1 and CDR2 (germline): SGHRS, YFSETQ. Combining the CDR3 with reference TRBV5-1 and TRBJ2-1 gives the whole variable domain KAGVTQTPRYLIKTRGQQVTLSCSPISGHRSVSWYQQTPGQGLQFLFEYFSETQRNKGNFPGRFSGRQFSNSRSEMNVSTLELGDSALYLCASSEGLAGHNEQFFGPGTRLTVL.

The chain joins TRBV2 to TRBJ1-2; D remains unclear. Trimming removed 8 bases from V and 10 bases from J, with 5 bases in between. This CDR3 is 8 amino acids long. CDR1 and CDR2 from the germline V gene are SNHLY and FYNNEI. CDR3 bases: TGTGCCAGCTCCGCCTACACCTTC. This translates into CASSAYTF.

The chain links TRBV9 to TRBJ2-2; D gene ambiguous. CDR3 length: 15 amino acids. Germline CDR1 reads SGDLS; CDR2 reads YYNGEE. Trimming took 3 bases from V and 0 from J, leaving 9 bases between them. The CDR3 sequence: CASSAATSNTGELFF. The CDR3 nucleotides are TGTGCCAGCAGCGCTGCGACATCGAACACCGGGGAGCTGTTTTTT.

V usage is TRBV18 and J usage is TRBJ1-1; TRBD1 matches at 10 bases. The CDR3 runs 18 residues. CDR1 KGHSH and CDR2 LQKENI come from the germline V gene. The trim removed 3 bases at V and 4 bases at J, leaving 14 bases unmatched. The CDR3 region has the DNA TGTGCCAGCTCACCCACACCCCAGACAGGGGGCGAAATCACTGAAGCTTTCTTT. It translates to CASSPTPQTGGEITEAFF.

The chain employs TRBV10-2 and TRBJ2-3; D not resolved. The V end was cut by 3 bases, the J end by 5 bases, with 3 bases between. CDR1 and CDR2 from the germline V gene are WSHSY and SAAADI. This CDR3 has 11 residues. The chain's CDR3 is CASSDRDTQYF. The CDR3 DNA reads TGCGCCAGCAGTGACAGAGATACGCAGTATTTT.

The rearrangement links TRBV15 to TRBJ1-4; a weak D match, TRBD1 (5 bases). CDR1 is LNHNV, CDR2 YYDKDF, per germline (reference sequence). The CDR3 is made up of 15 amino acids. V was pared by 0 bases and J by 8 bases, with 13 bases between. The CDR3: CATSRDGTAREKLFF. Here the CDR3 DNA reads TGTGCCACCAGCAGAGACGGGACGGCTCGGGAAAAACTGTTTTTT.

Here the CDR3 DNA reads TGTGCCAGAAGCTTGAATGGCGGGAGGGCCGGGGATGAGCAGTTCTTC. This gives the protein CARSLNGGRAGDEQFF. This sequence joins TRBV5-3 and TRBJ2-1; 9 bases align to TRBD2. TRBV5-3 is designated an ORF whose function remains uncertain. J gave up 8 bases and V 1 base, and 10 bases lay outside the gene matches. The CDR3 sequence is 16 residues long.

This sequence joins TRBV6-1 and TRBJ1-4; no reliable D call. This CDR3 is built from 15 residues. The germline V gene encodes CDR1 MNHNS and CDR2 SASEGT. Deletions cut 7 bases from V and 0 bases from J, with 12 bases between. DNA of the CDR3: TGTGCCAGCACCCCCAGGATCGCAACTAATGAAAAACTGTTTTTT. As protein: CASTPRIATNEKLFF.

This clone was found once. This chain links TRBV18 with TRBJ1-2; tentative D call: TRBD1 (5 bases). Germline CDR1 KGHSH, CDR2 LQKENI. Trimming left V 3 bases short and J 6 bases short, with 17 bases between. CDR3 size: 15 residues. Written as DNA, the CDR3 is TGTGCCAGCTCACCCCAGCAGGGAGAGATGCATGGCTACACCTTC. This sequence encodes CASSPQQGEMHGYTF.

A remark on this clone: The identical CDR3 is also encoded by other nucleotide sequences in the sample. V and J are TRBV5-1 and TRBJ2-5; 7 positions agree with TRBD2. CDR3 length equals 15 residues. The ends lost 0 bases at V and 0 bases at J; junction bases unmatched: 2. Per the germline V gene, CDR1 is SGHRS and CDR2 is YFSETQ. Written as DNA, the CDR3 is TGCGCCAGCAGCTTGGTGCTAGCGGACCAAGAGACCCAGTACTTC. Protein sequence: CASSLVLADQETQYF.

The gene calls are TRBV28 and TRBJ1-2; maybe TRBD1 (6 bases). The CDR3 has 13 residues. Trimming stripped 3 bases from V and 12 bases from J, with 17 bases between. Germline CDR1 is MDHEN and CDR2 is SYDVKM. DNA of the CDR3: TGTGCCAGCAGTTTCCTAAATACAGGGACCGACACCTTC. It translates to CASSFLNTGTDTF.

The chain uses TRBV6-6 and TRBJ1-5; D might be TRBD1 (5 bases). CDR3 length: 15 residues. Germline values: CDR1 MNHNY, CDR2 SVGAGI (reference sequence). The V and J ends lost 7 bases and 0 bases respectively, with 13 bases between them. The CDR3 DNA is TGTGCCAGCACCGGGACGGGATATAGCAATCAGCCCCAGCATTTT. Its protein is CASTGTGYSNQPQHF.

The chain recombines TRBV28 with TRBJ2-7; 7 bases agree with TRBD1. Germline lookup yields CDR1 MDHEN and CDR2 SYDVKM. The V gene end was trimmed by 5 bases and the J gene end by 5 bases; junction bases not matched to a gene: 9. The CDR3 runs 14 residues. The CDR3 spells CASSPSDRRNEQYF. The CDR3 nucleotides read TGTGCCAGCAGTCCCTCGGACAGGAGGAACGAGCAGTACTTC.

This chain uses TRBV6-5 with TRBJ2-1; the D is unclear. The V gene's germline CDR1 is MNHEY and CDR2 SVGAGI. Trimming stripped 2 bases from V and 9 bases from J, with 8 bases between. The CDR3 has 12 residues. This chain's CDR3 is CASSYIRGEQFF. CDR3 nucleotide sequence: TGTGCCAGCAGTTACATCCGTGGTGAGCAGTTCTTC.

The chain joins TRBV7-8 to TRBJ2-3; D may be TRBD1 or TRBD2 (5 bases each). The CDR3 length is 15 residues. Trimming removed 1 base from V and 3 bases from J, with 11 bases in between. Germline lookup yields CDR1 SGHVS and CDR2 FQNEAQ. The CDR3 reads CASSLVRGRTDTQYF. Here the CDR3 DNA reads TGTGCCAGCAGCTTAGTACGGGGACGAACAGATACGCAGTATTTT.

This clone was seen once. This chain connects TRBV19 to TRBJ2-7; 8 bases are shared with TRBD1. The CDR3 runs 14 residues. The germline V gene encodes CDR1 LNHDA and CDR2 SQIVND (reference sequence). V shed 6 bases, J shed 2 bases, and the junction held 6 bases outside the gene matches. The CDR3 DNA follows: TGTGCCAGTAGAAACCGGGACAGGCCCTACGAGCAGTACTTC. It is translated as CASRNRDRPYEQYF.

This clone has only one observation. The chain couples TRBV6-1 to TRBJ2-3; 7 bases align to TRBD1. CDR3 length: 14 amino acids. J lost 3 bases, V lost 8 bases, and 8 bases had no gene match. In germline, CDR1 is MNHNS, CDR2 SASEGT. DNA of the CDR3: TGTGCCAGCTGTCGACAGGGACAAACAGATACGCAGTATTTT. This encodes CASCRQGQTDTQYF.

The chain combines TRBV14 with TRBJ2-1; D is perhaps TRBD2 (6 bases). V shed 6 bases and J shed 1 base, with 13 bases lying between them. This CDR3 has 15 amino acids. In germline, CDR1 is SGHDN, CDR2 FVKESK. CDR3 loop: CASSRLVLSYNEQFF. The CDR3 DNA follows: TGTGCCAGCAGTCGACTAGTCCTTTCCTACAATGAGCAGTTCTTC.

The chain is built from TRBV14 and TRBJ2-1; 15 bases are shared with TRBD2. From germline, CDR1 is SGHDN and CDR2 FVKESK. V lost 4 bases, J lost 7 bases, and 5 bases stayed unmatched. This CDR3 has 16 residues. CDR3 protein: CASSPGLAGGENEQFF. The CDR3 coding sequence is TGTGCCAGCAGCCCGGGACTAGCGGGAGGAGAAAATGAGCAGTTCTTC.

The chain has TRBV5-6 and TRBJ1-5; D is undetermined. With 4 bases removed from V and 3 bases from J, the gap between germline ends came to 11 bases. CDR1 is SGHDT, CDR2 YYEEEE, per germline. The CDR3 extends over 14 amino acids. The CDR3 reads CASSQSWDNQPQHF. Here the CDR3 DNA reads TGTGCCAGCAGCCAAAGCTGGGACAATCAGCCCCAGCATTTT.

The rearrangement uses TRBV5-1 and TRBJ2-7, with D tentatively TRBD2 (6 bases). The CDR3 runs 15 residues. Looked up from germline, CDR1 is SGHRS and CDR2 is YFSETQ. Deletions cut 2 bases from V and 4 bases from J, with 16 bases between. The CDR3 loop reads CASSFSGTQVYEQYF. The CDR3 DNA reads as TGCGCCAGCAGCTTCTCCGGGACTCAGGTATACGAGCAGTACTTC.

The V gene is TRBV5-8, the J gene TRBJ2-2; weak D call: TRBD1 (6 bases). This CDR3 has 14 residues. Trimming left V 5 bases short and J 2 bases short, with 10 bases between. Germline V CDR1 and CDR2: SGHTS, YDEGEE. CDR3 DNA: TGTGCCAGCAGACTGGACAGTAACACCGGGGAGCTGTTTTTT. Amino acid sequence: CASRLDSNTGELFF.

The CDR3 loop reads CASSIVAKRETQYF. CDR3 nucleotides: TGTGCCAGTAGTATAGTTGCCAAACGGGAGACCCAGTACTTC. The chain uses TRBV19 and TRBJ2-5; no firm D call. This CDR3 contains 14 residues. Germline V lookup: CDR1 LNHDA, CDR2 SQIVND (reference sequence). V dropped 1 base and J dropped 5 bases, with 11 bases sitting between them.

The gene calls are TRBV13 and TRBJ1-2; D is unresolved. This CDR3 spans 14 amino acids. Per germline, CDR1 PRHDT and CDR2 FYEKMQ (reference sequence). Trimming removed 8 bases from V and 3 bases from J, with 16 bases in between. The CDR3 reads CASDRSAADYGYTF. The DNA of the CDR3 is TGTGCCAGCGACCGGTCCGCCGCCGACTATGGCTACACCTTC.

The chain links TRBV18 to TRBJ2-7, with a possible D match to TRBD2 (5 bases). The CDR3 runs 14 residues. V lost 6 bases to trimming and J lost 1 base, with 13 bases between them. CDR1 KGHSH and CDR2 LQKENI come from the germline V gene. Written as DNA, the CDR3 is TGTGCCAGCTCCCTACTAGGACTTTCCTACGAGCAGTACTTC. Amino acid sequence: CASSLLGLSYEQYF.

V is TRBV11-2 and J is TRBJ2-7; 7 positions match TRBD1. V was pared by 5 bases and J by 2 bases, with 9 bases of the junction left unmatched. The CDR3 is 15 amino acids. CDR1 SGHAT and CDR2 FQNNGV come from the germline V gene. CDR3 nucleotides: TGTGCCAGCAGCCCGAGACAGGGCCTGACCTACGAGCAGTACTTC. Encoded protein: CASSPRQGLTYEQYF.

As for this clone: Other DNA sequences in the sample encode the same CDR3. This CDR3 reads CASSSYSNQPQHF. DNA of the CDR3: TGTGCCAGCAGTTCATATAGCAATCAGCCCCAGCATTTT. The chain carries TRBV28 and TRBJ1-5; the D is unclear. The CDR3 covers 13 residues. The ends were cut back, 4 bases at V and 0 bases at J, with 4 bases in the middle. Germline-derived CDR1 and CDR2 are MDHEN and SYDVKM.

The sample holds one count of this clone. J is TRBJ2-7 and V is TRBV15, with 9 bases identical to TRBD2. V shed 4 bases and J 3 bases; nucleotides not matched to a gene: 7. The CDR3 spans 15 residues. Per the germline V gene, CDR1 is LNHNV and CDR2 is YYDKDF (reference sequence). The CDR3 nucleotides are TGTGCCACCAGCAATTCGACTAGCGGATTCTACGAGCAGTACTTC. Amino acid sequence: CATSNSTSGFYEQYF. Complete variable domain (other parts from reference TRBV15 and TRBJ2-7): DAMVIQNPRYQVTQFGKPVTLSCSQTLNHNVMYWYQQKSSQAPKLLFHYYDKDFNNEADTPDNFQSRRPNTSFCFLDIRSPGLGDTAMYLCATSNSTSGFYEQYFGPGTRLTVT.